The source of this TCR beta chain is a study of blood T cell repertoires in COVID-19. Study summary: The cDNA or gDNA used as material had been derived from T cells, B-cell-depleted T cells, or PBMCs.

This clone is a singleton in its sample. Trimming at V came to 3 bases and at J to 5 bases, leaving 6 bases not matched to a gene. There are 15 residues in the CDR3. Germline V gene lookup returns CDR1 KGHSH and CDR2 LQKENI. TCRdb keeps only in-frame clones here, not all; method: immunoSEQ multiplex PCR. The table includes roughly 290,000 clones, approximately 80% detected once. This TCR was sampled from a woman aged 45-65 years with active or convalescent COVID-19. Sequenced: peripheral blood. This chain links TRBV18 with TRBJ2-3, with 9 bases lining up with TRBD2. In nucleotides, the CDR3 is TGTGCCAGCTCACCCGAGGGACTAGCCCAAGATACGCAGTATTTT. Translating gives CASSPEGLAQDTQYF.